Presented here are 15 T cell receptor beta chains from one specimen sequenced in a study of Ad26.COV2.S vaccination and SARS-CoV-2 variants. Method: immunoSEQ multiplex PCR; TCRdb's copy keeps in-frame clones and lacks some. This table holds approximately 97,000 clones, around 80% found once. The sample consisted of peripheral blood, taken after recovery from COVID-19. All receptors come from a human donor who had recovered from COVID-19.

V is TRBV28 and J is TRBJ1-6; TRBD1 is a possible D gene (5 bases). The CDR3 has 15 amino acids. V lost 6 bases, J lost 7 bases, and 16 bases lay in between. Germline V CDR1 and CDR2: MDHEN, SYDVKM. Written as DNA, the CDR3 is TGTGCCAGCAGGGGACCGGGGGAGAGAAATTCACCCCTCCACTTT. It codes for CASRGPGERNSPLHF.

The chain has TRBV5-6 and TRBJ2-1; the D gene is possibly TRBD1 (6 bases). V was trimmed by 5 bases and J by 4 bases, leaving 13 bases between them. This CDR3 has 14 residues. CDR1 and CDR2 (germline): SGHDT, YYEEEE. The CDR3 coding sequence is TGTGCCAGCAGATTGACAGGCCTTTACAATGAGCAGTTCTTC. Protein product: CASRLTGLYNEQFF.

V and J are TRBV9 and TRBJ1-1; a possible D gene is TRBD1 (5 bases). Germline values: CDR1 SGDLS, CDR2 YYNGEE. Trimming shortened V by 2 bases and J by 8 bases, and 25 bases separated the two germline ends. This CDR3 is built from 17 residues. The CDR3 DNA follows: TGTGCCAGCAGCGTCGGTCCGGGACCAAGGCGAAGAGGAGAAGCTTTCTTT. As protein: CASSVGPGPRRRGEAFF. Supplemented by reference TRBV9 and TRBJ1-1, the full variable domain reads DSGVTQTPKHLITATGQRVTLRCSPRSGDLSVYWYQQSLDQGLQFLIQYYNGEERAKGNILERFSAQQFPDLHSELNLSSLELGDSALYFCASSVGPGPRRRGEAFFGQGTRLTVV.

V and J are TRBV30 and TRBJ1-2; D uncertain. This CDR3 spans 13 amino acids. V was shortened by 2 bases and J by 4 bases, with 11 bases between the two germline ends. Looked up from germline, CDR1 is GTSNPN and CDR2 is SVGIG (reference sequence). CDR3 sequence reads: CAWSTQRIYGYTF. In nucleotides, the CDR3 is TGTGCCTGGAGTACGCAACGGATCTATGGCTACACCTTC. Looking up the rest from reference TRBV30 and TRBJ1-2 gives the full variable domain: SQTIHQWPATLVQPVGSPLSLECTVEGTSNPNLYWYRQAAGRGLQLLFYSVGIGQISSEVPQNLSASRPQDRQFILSSKKLLLSDSGFYLCAWSTQRIYGYTFGSGTRLTVV.

The chain carries TRBV4-1 and TRBJ1-1; 12 nucleotides align to TRBD1. V was pared by 2 bases and J by 11 bases, with 12 bases of the junction left unmatched. This CDR3 region has 16 residues. CDR1 and CDR2 from the germline V gene are MGHRA and YSYEKL. DNA of the CDR3: TGCGCCAGCAGCCAACCTACGGAAGGGACAGGGGGCAGGGCTTTCTTT. It is translated as CASSQPTEGTGGRAFF.

J is TRBJ1-2 and V is TRBV29-1; D perhaps matches TRBD1 (6 bases). CDR3 length: 12 residues. Trimming took 3 bases from V and 8 from J, leaving 13 bases between them. Germline V gene sequence: CDR1 SQVTM, CDR2 ANQGSEA. In DNA form, the CDR3 reads TGCAGCGTTGACCAGGGGACCGACGGCTACACCTTC. Translating it yields CSVDQGTDGYTF.

This clone has only one observation. This chain connects TRBV7-9 to TRBJ1-6, with 8 bases fitting TRBD1. Germline assignment: CDR1 SEHNR and CDR2 FQNEAQ (reference sequence). This CDR3 is built from 16 residues. The J segment lost 8 bases and the V segment lost 5 bases, leaving 11 bases of the junction unmatched. CDR3 in DNA: TGTGCCAGCAGCCCAAGACAGGGGATCATCGATTCACCCCTCCACTTT. Translated, it gives CASSPRQGIIDSPLHF. Filled out from reference TRBV7-9 and TRBJ1-6, the complete variable domain reads DTGVSQNPRHKITKRGQNVTFRCDPISEHNRLYWYRQTLGQGPEFLTYFQNEAQLEKSRLLSDRFSAERPKGSFSTLEIQRTEQGDSAMYLCASSPRQGIIDSPLHFGNGTRLTVT.

The V and J genes are TRBV19 and TRBJ1-2; D is perhaps TRBD1 (5 bases). Germline CDR1 is LNHDA and CDR2 is SQIVND (reference sequence). The CDR3 totals 15 residues. The ends were cut back, 6 bases at V and 6 bases at J, with 20 bases in the middle. The chain's CDR3 is CASRGQGEVYDGYTF. CDR3 DNA sequence: TGTGCCAGTAGAGGCCAGGGAGAGGTATACGATGGCTACACCTTC.

In its sample, this clone was seen a few times. The same CDR3 arises from other DNA sequences in this sample as well. The CDR3 bases are TGTGCCAGCAGCCTTGACAGGGACACTGAAGCTTTCTTT. It encodes CASSLDRDTEAFF. The gene calls are TRBV11-2 and TRBJ1-1; 7 nucleotides agree with TRBD1. V lost 5 bases to trimming and J lost 3 bases; unmatched junction nucleotides: 3. The CDR3 is made up of 13 amino acids. Germline CDR1 and CDR2: SGHAT and FQNNGV.

V is TRBV7-3 and J is TRBJ2-2; 8 positions agree with TRBD1. With V trimmed by 2 bases and J by 2 bases, 1 base remained unmatched. The CDR3 has 15 residues. Germline lookup yields CDR1 SGHTA and CDR2 FQGTGA. CDR3 region: CASSLGQGNTGELFF. Here the CDR3 DNA reads TGTGCCAGCAGCTTAGGACAGGGCAACACCGGGGAGCTGTTTTTT.

The chain links TRBV5-1 to TRBJ1-4; no firm D call. The V gene lost 5 bases and the J gene lost 5 bases, with 10 bases spanning the gap. This CDR3 spans 13 amino acids. Looked up from germline, CDR1 is SGHRS and CDR2 is YFSETQ. This CDR3 reads CASRSDGNEKLFF. DNA for the CDR3: TGCGCCAGCAGATCGGACGGGAATGAAAAACTGTTTTTT.

V usage is TRBV6-5 and J usage is TRBJ1-4, with 10 bases identical to TRBD1. Germline V CDR1 and CDR2: MNHEY, SVGAGI. V lost 6 bases, J lost 7 bases, and 5 bases stayed unmatched. The CDR3 loop spans 14 amino acids. The DNA for the CDR3 is TGTGCCAGCAGACAGGACAGGGGGGGTGAAAAACTGTTTTTT. Amino acid sequence: CASRQDRGGEKLFF.

The chain joins TRBV6-6 to TRBJ1-1; the D gene is possibly TRBD1 (5 bases). Germline CDR1 reads MNHNY; CDR2 reads SVGAGI (reference sequence). V lost 0 bases to trimming and J lost 11 bases, with 19 bases between them. The CDR3 runs 15 residues. The CDR3 DNA reads TGTGCCAGCAGTTACTCGGACATGATATCCTCGAGGGCTTTCTTT. Translating it yields CASSYSDMISSRAFF.

The chain has TRBV28 and TRBJ1-6; 8 bases agree with TRBD1. V lost 6 bases to trimming and J lost 9 bases; unmatched junction nucleotides: 10. Looked up from germline, CDR1 is MDHEN and CDR2 is SYDVKM. CDR3 length: 15 amino acids. CDR3 sequence: CASSSPQGAISPLHF. Written as DNA, the CDR3 is TGTGCCAGCAGCTCCCCTCAGGGGGCGATTTCACCCCTCCACTTT.

J is TRBJ2-5 and V is TRBV11-2; D gene uncertain. The ends were cut back, 3 bases at V and 9 bases at J, with 14 bases in the middle. Germline V lookup: CDR1 SGHAT, CDR2 FQNNGV. CDR3 length: 13 residues. DNA for the CDR3: TGTGCCAGCAGCTTGTTGTTGGTAGCCGCCCAGTACTTC. Protein product: CASSLLLVAAQYF.